The entry below describes one T cell receptor (beta chain). This entry belongs to a study of human T cells and chemical hapten exposure. Study summary: Alopecia areata, totalis and universalis patients, mostly female, were included. The variation in per-sample TCR yields arose mainly from small differences in pooled library volumes.

MiXCR, run by TCRdb on the RACE reads, gives a single entry per CDR3 protein. The table has approximately 320,000 distinct CDR3 sequences, approximately 5.8% seen once. As to time point: pre-sensitization, week 0. The treatment is: therapeutic diphenylcyclopropenone sensitization with weekly scalp DPC. Sample donors consisted of patients with alopecia, aged 18 to 70 years, who were suitable for DPC. Germline lookup yields CDR1 MNHEY and CDR2 SVGEGT. The CDR3 extends over 18 amino acids. The V gene end was trimmed by 4 bases and the J gene end by 0 bases; junction bases not matched to a gene: 10. The clonotype originates from a woman aged 18-35 years with alopecia areata. Some clones in this sample may be carry-over from other donors' samples. The source was whole blood, collected in connection with sensitization to the hapten diphenylcyclopropenone (DPC). V and J are TRBV6-2 or TRBV6-3 and TRBJ2-4; 9 bases agree with TRBD1. The CDR3 is CASSFVPGQGTAKNIQYF. CDR3 coding DNA: TGTGCCAGCAGTTTCGTCCCGGGACAGGGAACAGCCAAAAACATTCAGTACTTC.